Following are 21 T cell receptor beta chains from one sample sequenced in a study of CD8+ T cells in alopecia areata. After isolation, RNA underwent reverse transcription to generate cDNA as the sequencing template. Method: immunoSEQ multiplex PCR; TCRdb's copy keeps in-frame clones and lacks some. This table has 90,000 to 150,000 clones, more than 30% appearing once. The sequencing sample was made of CD4+ T cells sorted from blood. The receptor set was obtained from a human donor with alopecia areata.

The chain uses TRBV28 and TRBJ2-7; 11 bases agree with TRBD2. The CDR3 is 15 residues long. Germline-derived CDR1 and CDR2 are MDHEN and SYDVKM. Unmatched junction bases numbered 5, after V lost 4 bases and J lost 3 bases. CDR3: CASSSYSGRGYEQYF. The CDR3 nucleotides are TGTGCCAGCAGTTCGTATAGCGGGAGGGGCTACGAGCAGTACTTC.

This chain uses TRBV5-4 with TRBJ2-7; TRBD1 is a possible D gene (7 bases). V shed 1 base and J shed 2 bases, with 16 bases lying between them. This CDR3 contains 16 residues. CDR1 is SGHNT and CDR2 is YYREEE in the germline V gene (reference sequence). CDR3 DNA sequence: TGTGCCAGCAGCTTGAATGGCGCAGGGGGGCCCTACGAGCAGTACTTC. Amino acid sequence: CASSLNGAGGPYEQYF.

V and J are TRBV4-1 and TRBJ2-7, with TRBD2 matching over 11 bases. Germline loops: CDR1 MGHRA, CDR2 YSYEKL. The trim removed 1 base at V and 5 bases at J, leaving 4 bases unmatched. This CDR3 is built from 15 residues. Here the CDR3 DNA reads TGCGCCAGCAGCCAAGCTACTAGCGGGAGACACGAGCAGTACTTC. Encoded protein: CASSQATSGRHEQYF.

This clone was detected a few times. The genes are TRBV5-1 and TRBJ2-7; no clear D. Trimming removed 0 bases at V and 5 bases at J, with 6 bases between. This CDR3 region has 12 residues. Germline CDR1 reads SGHRS; CDR2 reads YFSETQ. CDR3 sequence: CASSLALHEQYF. The CDR3 DNA reads as TGCGCCAGCAGCTTGGCTCTCCACGAGCAGTACTTC.

The rearrangement links TRBV9 to TRBJ2-7, with a tentative D call TRBD1 (6 bases). Germline-derived CDR1 and CDR2 are SGDLS and YYNGEE. Trimming pared 0 bases from V and 1 base from J, leaving 11 bases between. The CDR3 sequence is 15 residues long. CDR3 nucleotide sequence: TGTGCCAGCAGCGTAGGAGGACAGCCATCCTACGAGCAGTACTTC. Translating it yields CASSVGGQPSYEQYF.

CDR3 coding DNA: TGTGCCAGCAGTGGACCCGGGACAGGAACCTACGAGCAGTACTTC. Translating gives CASSGPGTGTYEQYF. The chain joins TRBV2 to TRBJ2-7, with 8 bases that match TRBD1. Germline CDR1 is SNHLY and CDR2 is FYNNEI. Trimming cost V 4 bases and J 2 bases; bases outside gene matches: 7. The CDR3 runs to 15 residues.

CDR3 residues: CSVEGIMNTEAFF. CDR3 coding DNA: TGCAGCGTTGAAGGAATCATGAACACTGAAGCTTTCTTT. J is TRBJ1-1 and V is TRBV29-1; no reliable D call. Germline CDR1 is SQVTM and CDR2 is ANQGSEA. CDR3 length: 13 residues. The V end was cut by 1 base, the J end by 0 bases, with 6 bases between.

The rearrangement joins TRBV7-2 to TRBJ2-1; 7 positions match TRBD1. This CDR3 comprises 14 residues. J lost 6 bases, V lost 5 bases, and 7 bases had no gene match. CDR1 and CDR2 (germline): SGHTA, FQGNSA. In nucleotides, the CDR3 is TGTGCCAGCAGCCCACACAGGGGCGGCAATGAGCAGTTCTTC. Amino acids: CASSPHRGGNEQFF. The variable domain in full, completed from reference TRBV7-2 and TRBJ2-1, reads GAGVSQSPSNKVTEKGKDVELRCDPISGHTALYWYRQSLGQGLEFLIYFQGNSAPDKSGLPSDRFSAERTGGSVSTLTIQRTQQEDSAVYLCASSPHRGGNEQFFGPGTRLTVL.

The chain has TRBV11-2 and TRBJ2-5; no definite D call. Germline loops: CDR1 SGHAT, CDR2 FQNNGV. The germline V and J ends were trimmed by 1 base and 4 bases, with 7 bases remaining between them. CDR3 length: 13 residues. DNA for the CDR3: TGTGCCAGCAGCTTAGGGTACGGAGAGACCCAGTACTTC. Amino acid sequence: CASSLGYGETQYF.

This clone was seen a few times. J is TRBJ1-1 and V is TRBV29-1; TRBD1 aligns across 12 bases. The CDR3 has 16 residues. CDR1 is SQVTM, CDR2 ANQGSEA, per germline. The ends lost 0 bases at V and 7 bases at J; junction bases unmatched: 9. The CDR3 reads CSVEDAGTGGKHEAFF. Written as DNA, the CDR3 is TGCAGCGTTGAAGACGCCGGGACAGGGGGCAAGCATGAAGCTTTCTTT.

This clone was seen only once. The V gene is TRBV7-9, the J gene TRBJ2-3; TRBD2 is a possible D gene (5 bases). V lost 2 bases and J lost 2, with 11 bases in between. The CDR3 is 15 amino acids. The germline CDR1 and CDR2 sequences are SEHNR and FQNEAQ (reference sequence). For the CDR3, the DNA is TGTGCCAGCAGCTTACTGGCGGGTTACACAGATACGCAGTATTTT. Protein product: CASSLLAGYTDTQYF.

The V call is TRBV7-2, the J call TRBJ2-1; TRBD2 might be the D (6 bases). The ends were cut back, 10 bases at V and 6 bases at J, with 22 bases in the middle. This CDR3 comprises 15 residues. CDR1 SGHTA and CDR2 FQGNSA come from the germline V gene. DNA for the CDR3: TGTGCCACCCGCGGGCCGGGGACTTACTTCAATGAGCAGTTCTTC. It is translated as CATRGPGTYFNEQFF.

This clone came up a few times. This chain uses TRBV29-1 with TRBJ2-7; TRBD2 matches 7 bases. CDR1 is SQVTM, CDR2 ANQGSEA, per germline. The V gene end was trimmed by 4 bases and the J gene end by 5 bases; junction bases not matched to a gene: 5. This CDR3 comprises 12 residues. The CDR3 region is CSVGRGSHEQYF. For the CDR3, the DNA is TGCAGCGTTGGTCGCGGGAGCCACGAGCAGTACTTC.

This clone was picked up one time. V usage is TRBV7-9 and J usage is TRBJ2-3, with D possibly matching TRBD2 (5 bases). The CDR3 is 15 amino acids. CDR1 is SEHNR, CDR2 FQNEAQ, per germline (reference sequence). Trimming pared 4 bases from V and 0 bases from J, leaving 11 bases between. The CDR3 nucleotides are TGTGCCAGCAGCTCCTTCGGGGTTAGCACAGATACGCAGTATTTT. Translated, it gives CASSSFGVSTDTQYF. Full variable domain (rest looked up from reference TRBV7-9 and TRBJ2-3): DTGVSQNPRHKITKRGQNVTFRCDPISEHNRLYWYRQTLGQGPEFLTYFQNEAQLEKSRLLSDRFSAERPKGSFSTLEIQRTEQGDSAMYLCASSSFGVSTDTQYFGPGTRLTVL.

The V and J genes are TRBV2 and TRBJ2-3; 9 bases align to TRBD1. The CDR3 runs 15 residues. Trimming at V came to 5 bases and at J to 6 bases, leaving 9 bases not matched to a gene. Germline values: CDR1 SNHLY, CDR2 FYNNEI. The CDR3 here is CASSKQGAMRDTQYF. The CDR3 DNA reads as TGTGCCAGCAGTAAACAGGGGGCTATGCGGGATACGCAGTATTTT.

This clone has just a few counts. The chain couples TRBV28 to TRBJ1-5, with TRBD1 as a possible D gene (5 bases). Germline assignment: CDR1 MDHEN and CDR2 SYDVKM. The ends were cut back, 4 bases at V and 5 bases at J, with 18 bases in the middle. The CDR3 is 16 amino acids. As DNA, the CDR3 is TGTGCCAGCAGTTCTGCGGGCGCACAGGCGTATCAGCCCCAGCATTTT. This translates into CASSSAGAQAYQPQHF.

This chain connects TRBV7-2 to TRBJ1-5, with 11 positions matching TRBD1. CDR1 is SGHTA, CDR2 FQGNSA, per germline. This CDR3 spans 16 amino acids. The J segment lost 0 bases and the V segment lost 3 bases, leaving 1 base of the junction unmatched. CDR3 nucleotides: TGTGCCAGCAGCTTGGGGACAGGGGGTAGCAATCAGCCCCAGCATTTT. Translated, it gives CASSLGTGGSNQPQHF. Combining the CDR3 with reference TRBV7-2 and TRBJ1-5 gives the whole variable domain GAGVSQSPSNKVTEKGKDVELRCDPISGHTALYWYRQSLGQGLEFLIYFQGNSAPDKSGLPSDRFSAERTGGSVSTLTIQRTQQEDSAVYLCASSLGTGGSNQPQHFGDGTRLSIL.

A few counts support this clone. The genes are TRBV4-1 and TRBJ2-7, with 9 nucleotides matching TRBD1. Trimming at V came to 3 bases and at J to 7 bases, leaving 7 bases not matched to a gene. CDR1 and CDR2 from the germline V gene are MGHRA and YSYEKL. CDR3 length: 14 residues. CDR3 sequence reads: CASSQGQGTGEQYF. The CDR3 DNA is TGCGCCAGCAGCCAGGGGCAGGGGACAGGGGAGCAGTACTTC.

The V and J genes are TRBV30 and TRBJ2-3; D may correspond to TRBD1 or TRBD2 (6 bases each). CDR3 length: 14 amino acids. Per germline, CDR1 GTSNPN and CDR2 SVGIG (reference sequence). Trimming shortened V by 3 bases and J by 5 bases, and 15 bases separated the two germline ends. The CDR3 DNA is TGTGCCTGGAGAAGTGGGGGGCTTATAGATACGCAGTATTTT. Protein sequence: CAWRSGGLIDTQYF. Full variable domain (missing parts from reference TRBV30 and TRBJ2-3): SQTIHQWPATLVQPVGSPLSLECTVEGTSNPNLYWYRQAAGRGLQLLFYSVGIGQISSEVPQNLSASRPQDRQFILSSKKLLLSDSGFYLCAWRSGGLIDTQYFGPGTRLTVL.

The chain carries TRBV29-1 and TRBJ1-2; D call uncertain. Germline CDR1 and CDR2: SQVTM and ANQGSEA. The CDR3 contains 12 residues. V lost 5 bases and J 6 bases, leaving 13 bases between the germline ends. CDR3 coding DNA: TGCAGCGTTAAACGAAGAGCGGATGGCTACACCTTC. Translating gives CSVKRRADGYTF.

This clone was observed a few times. The rearrangement joins TRBV27 to TRBJ2-1; D is ambiguous. Germline V gives CDR1 MNHEY, CDR2 SMNVEV (reference sequence). The CDR3 spans 12 residues. V was shortened by 5 bases and J by 6 bases, with 8 bases between the two germline ends. The CDR3 loop reads CASSSRINEQFF. The CDR3 DNA reads TGTGCCAGCAGTAGTAGAATCAATGAGCAGTTCTTC.